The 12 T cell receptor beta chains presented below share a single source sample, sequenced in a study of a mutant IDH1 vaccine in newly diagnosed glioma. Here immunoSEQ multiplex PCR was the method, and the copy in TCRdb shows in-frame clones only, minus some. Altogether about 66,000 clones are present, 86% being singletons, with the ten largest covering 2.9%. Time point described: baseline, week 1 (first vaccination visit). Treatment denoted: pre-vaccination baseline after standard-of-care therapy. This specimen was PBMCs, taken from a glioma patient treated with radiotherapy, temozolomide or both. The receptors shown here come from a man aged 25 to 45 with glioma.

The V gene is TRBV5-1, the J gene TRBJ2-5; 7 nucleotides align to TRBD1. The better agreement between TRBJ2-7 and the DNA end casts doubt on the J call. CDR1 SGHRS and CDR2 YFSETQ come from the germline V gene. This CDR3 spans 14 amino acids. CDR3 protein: CASSLPGQLYEQYF. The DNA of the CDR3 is TGCGCCAGCAGCTTGCCGGGACAGCTCTACGAGCAGTACTTC.

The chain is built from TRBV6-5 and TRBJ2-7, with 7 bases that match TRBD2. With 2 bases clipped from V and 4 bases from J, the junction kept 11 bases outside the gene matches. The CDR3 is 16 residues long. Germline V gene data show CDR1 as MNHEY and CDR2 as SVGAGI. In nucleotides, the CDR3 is TGTGCCAGCAGTTACGAGGACGCGGGGGAAATTTACGAGCAGTACTTC. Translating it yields CASSYEDAGEIYEQYF.

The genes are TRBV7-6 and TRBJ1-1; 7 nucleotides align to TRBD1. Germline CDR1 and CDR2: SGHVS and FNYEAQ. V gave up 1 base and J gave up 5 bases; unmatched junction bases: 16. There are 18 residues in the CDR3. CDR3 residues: CASSLGVGGQGPGTEAFF. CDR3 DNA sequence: TGTGCCAGCAGCTTAGGCGTAGGGGGCCAGGGGCCGGGGACTGAAGCTTTCTTT.

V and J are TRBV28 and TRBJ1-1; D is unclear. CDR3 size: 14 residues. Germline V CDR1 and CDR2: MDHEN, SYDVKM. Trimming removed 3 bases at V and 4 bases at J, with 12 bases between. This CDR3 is CASSFAGRATEAFF. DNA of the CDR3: TGTGCCAGCAGTTTCGCCGGTCGGGCCACTGAAGCTTTCTTT.

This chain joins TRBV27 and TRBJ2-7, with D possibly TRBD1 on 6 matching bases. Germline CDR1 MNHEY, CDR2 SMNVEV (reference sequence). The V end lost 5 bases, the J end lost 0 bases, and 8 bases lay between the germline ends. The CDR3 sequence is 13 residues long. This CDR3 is CASSRTVSYEQYF. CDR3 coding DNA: TGTGCCAGCAGTCGGACAGTCTCCTACGAGCAGTACTTC.

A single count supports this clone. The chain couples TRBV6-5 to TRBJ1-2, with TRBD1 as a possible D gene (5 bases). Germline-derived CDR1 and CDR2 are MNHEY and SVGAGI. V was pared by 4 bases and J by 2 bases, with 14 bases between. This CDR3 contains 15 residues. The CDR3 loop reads CASSSSGTWNYGYTF. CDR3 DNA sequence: TGTGCCAGCAGTTCTTCCGGGACTTGGAACTATGGCTACACCTTC.

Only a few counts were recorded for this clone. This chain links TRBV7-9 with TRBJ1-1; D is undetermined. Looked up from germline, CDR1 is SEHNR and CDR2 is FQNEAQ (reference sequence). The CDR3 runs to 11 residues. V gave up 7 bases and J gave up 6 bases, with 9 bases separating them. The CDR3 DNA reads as TGTGCCAGCATAATGGGATCTGAAGCTTTCTTT. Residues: CASIMGSEAFF.

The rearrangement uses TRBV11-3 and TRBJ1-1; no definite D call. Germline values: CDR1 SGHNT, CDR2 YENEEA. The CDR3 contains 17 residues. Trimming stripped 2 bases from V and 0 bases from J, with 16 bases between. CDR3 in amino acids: CASSLRQRKRLNTEAFF. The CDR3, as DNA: TGTGCCAGCAGCTTACGACAAAGGAAACGGCTGAACACTGAAGCTTTCTTT. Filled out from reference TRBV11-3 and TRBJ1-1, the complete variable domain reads EAGVVQSPRYKIIEKKQPVAFWCNPISGHNTLYWYLQNLGQGPELLIRYENEEAVDDSQLPKDRFSAERLKGVDSTLKIQPAELGDSAVYLCASSLRQRKRLNTEAFFGQGTRLTVV.

CDR3: CASSGPRSTEAFF. DNA of the CDR3: TGCGCCAGCAGTGGGCCCAGGAGCACTGAAGCTTTCTTT. The V call is TRBV10-1, the J call TRBJ1-1; D is undetermined. Per the germline V gene, CDR1 is WNHNN and CDR2 is SYGVQD (reference sequence). Trimming cost V 4 bases and J 4 bases, with 10 bases left between them. The CDR3 is 13 amino acids.

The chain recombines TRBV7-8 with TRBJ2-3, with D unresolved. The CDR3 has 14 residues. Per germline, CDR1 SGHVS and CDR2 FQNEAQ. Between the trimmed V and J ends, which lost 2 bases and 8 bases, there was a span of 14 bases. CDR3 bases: TGTGCCAGCAGCTTATCCCCTGGTCCAGGTACGCAGTATTTT. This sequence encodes CASSLSPGPGTQYF.

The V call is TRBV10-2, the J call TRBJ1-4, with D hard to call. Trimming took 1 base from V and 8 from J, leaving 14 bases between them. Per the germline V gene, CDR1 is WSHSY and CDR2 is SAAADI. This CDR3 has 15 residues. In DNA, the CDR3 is TGCGCCAGCAGTGAGTTGAACCCGCCCAGAGAAAAACTGTTTTTT. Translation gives CASSELNPPREKLFF.

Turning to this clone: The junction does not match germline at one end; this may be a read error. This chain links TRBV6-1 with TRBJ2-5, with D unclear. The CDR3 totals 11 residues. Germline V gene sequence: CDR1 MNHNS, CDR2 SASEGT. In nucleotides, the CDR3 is TGTGCCAGCAGTGCCTACAGTCAACGGGACTTC. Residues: CASSAYSQRDF.